This TCR beta chain was captured by sequencing in a study of blood T cells in healthy people across ages. General study points: Not knowing donor CMV status may have confounded expanded clonotype changes.

On this clonotype itself: As yet, its antigen is unknown.

The CDR3 extends over 15 amino acids. The germline V gene has CDR1 SGHTA and CDR2 FQGNSA. V lost 3 bases and J lost 5; bases outside the gene matches: 8. The second PCR ran roughly 6 to 11 cycles with a sample-barcoded 5' primer and J-beta primers. A template-switch adaptor that had 12 random nucleotides put a tag on each cDNA molecule. TCRdb redid the calling of the 5' RACE reads with MiXCR, one entry per CDR3 protein. The repertoire holds 550,000 to 800,000 distinct CDR3 sequences, around 21% seen once, with roughly 3.6% in the top ten. This clonotype was sampled from a man aged 65-85 years in good health. Input material: blood. The chain couples TRBV7-2 to TRBJ2-5; TRBD2 matches 8 bases. CDR3 sequence (DNA): TGTGCCAGCAGCTTCTTGTCGGGAGGGCGCGAGACCCAGTACTTC. Its translation: CASSFLSGGRETQYF.